This T cell receptor (beta chain) was sequenced during a study of T cell changes during pregnancy in multiple sclerosis. Sequencing was performed with immunoSEQ multiplex PCR; in TCRdb, only in-frame clones are kept and a portion is missing. The top ten clones hold over 7.5% of a sample with tens of thousands of clones, roughly 90% of them seen once. Germline-derived CDR1 and CDR2 are KGHSH and LQKENI. CDR3 length: 13 residues. V was pared by 8 bases and J by 5 bases, with 15 bases between. The sequencing here drew on peripheral blood, taken after pregnancy. The clonotype originates from a female donor in good health, enrolled as a control in a pregnancy study. The chain uses TRBV18 and TRBJ1-1; a weak D match, TRBD1 (6 bases). This CDR3 is CASGNRVGTEAFF. Here the CDR3 DNA reads TGTGCCAGCGGGAACAGGGTCGGAACTGAAGCTTTCTTT.